This entry features one T cell receptor beta chain sequence. As yet, its antigen is unknown. This entry is derived from a study of T cell repertoires in cytomegalovirus infection. Study results and caveats: Summed frequency of shared TCR beta families picked out CMV carriers who also had the relevant HLA.

The CDR3 spans 14 residues. CDR1 and CDR2 from the germline V gene are MNHEY and SMNVEV (reference sequence). Trimming took 1 base from V and 3 from J, leaving 10 bases between them. One entry per CDR3 protein, called by TCRdb with MiXCR from the reads. The data hold around 70,000 distinct CDR3 sequences, with under 30% observed a single time. This receptor was obtained from a human donor in good health (CMV status not recorded). Some clones in this sample may be carry-over from other donors' samples. The rearrangement links TRBV27 to TRBJ2-7, with a tentative D call TRBD1 (5 bases). The sample was CD8+ T cells from cultured PBMCs, taken from culture after CMV antigen stimulation. In DNA form, the CDR3 reads TGTGCCAGCAGTTTATTGGGGCCCGGCTACGAGCAGTACTTC. The encoded protein is CASSLLGPGYEQYF.